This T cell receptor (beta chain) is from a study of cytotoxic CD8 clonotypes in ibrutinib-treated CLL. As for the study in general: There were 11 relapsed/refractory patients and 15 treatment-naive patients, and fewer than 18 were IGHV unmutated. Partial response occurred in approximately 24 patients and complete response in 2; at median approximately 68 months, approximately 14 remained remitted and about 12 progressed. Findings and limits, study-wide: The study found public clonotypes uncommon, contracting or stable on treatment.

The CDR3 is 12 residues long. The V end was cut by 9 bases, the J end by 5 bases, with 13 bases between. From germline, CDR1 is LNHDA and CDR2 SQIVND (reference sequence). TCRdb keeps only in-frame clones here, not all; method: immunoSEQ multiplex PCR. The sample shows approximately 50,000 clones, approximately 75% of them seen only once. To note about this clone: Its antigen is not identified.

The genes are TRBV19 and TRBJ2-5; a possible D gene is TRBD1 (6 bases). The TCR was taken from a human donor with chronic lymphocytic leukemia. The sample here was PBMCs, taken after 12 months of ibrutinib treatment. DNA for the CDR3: TGTGCCAGCAGACAGGCGGGCGAGACCCAGTACTTC. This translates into CASRQAGETQYF. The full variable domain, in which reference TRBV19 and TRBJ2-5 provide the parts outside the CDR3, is DGGITQSPKYLFRKEGQNVTLSCEQNLNHDAMYWYRQDPGQGLRLIYYSQIVNDFQKGDIAEGYSVSREKKESFPLTVTSAQKNPTAFYLCASRQAGETQYFGPGTRLLVL.